Each of the 10 T cell receptor beta chains below was sequenced from the same sample in a study of PD-L1 blockade in urothelial cancer. The data were produced by immunoSEQ multiplex PCR, yet TCRdb's version contains in-frame clones alone and is incomplete. The sample carries around 110,000 clones, roughly 90% recorded once. This sample's time point: peripheral blood 6 weeks after treatment start. The material was PBMCs, obtained around atezolizumab (anti-PD-L1) treatment. All receptors come from a man aged 55 to 70 with urothelial cancer.

In DNA form, the CDR3 reads TGTGCCAGCTCTTTCCTCCGGGGACAGGGGGGACGGGACGAGCAGTACTTC. Its translation: CASSFLRGQGGRDEQYF. The V and J genes are TRBV18 and TRBJ2-7; 11 bases are shared with TRBD1. Germline V CDR1 and CDR2: KGHSH, LQKENI. This CDR3 is 17 amino acids long. V was pared by 6 bases and J by 5 bases, with 15 bases of the junction left unmatched.

Written as DNA, the CDR3 is TGTGCCAGCAGCTTACGACTAGCGGGAGAGGGTTACGAGCAGTACTTC. Amino acids: CASSLRLAGEGYEQYF. This chain uses TRBV13 with TRBJ2-7; 12 positions match TRBD2. The CDR3 contains 16 residues. Per the germline V gene, CDR1 is PRHDT and CDR2 is FYEKMQ (reference sequence). V trimming: 2 bases; J trimming: 4 bases; junction bases outside the gene matches: 6.

The chain carries TRBV6-1 and TRBJ2-7, with D possibly being TRBD2 (5 bases). The germline CDR1 and CDR2 sequences are MNHNS and SASEGT. This CDR3 is 12 amino acids long. The V end lost 5 bases, the J end lost 0 bases, and 5 bases lay between the germline ends. Written as DNA, the CDR3 is TGTGCCAGCAGTCGGGACTCCTACGAGCAGTACTTC. It translates to CASSRDSYEQYF.

This clone was found a few times. The chain employs TRBV5-1 and TRBJ2-7; D may be TRBD1 (6 bases). The ends were cut back, 0 bases at V and 7 bases at J, with 17 bases in the middle. The CDR3 has 15 residues. Germline CDR1 is SGHRS and CDR2 is YFSETQ. In DNA form, the CDR3 reads TGCGCCAGCAGCTTGGGCCGGGACATGAAAAAAGAGCAGTACTTC. Translation: CASSLGRDMKKEQYF.

The chain joins TRBV4-2 to TRBJ2-7, with 10 bases matching TRBD1. The germline V gene has CDR1 LGHNA and CDR2 YNFKEQ. V shed 1 base, J shed 2 bases, and the junction held 8 bases outside the gene matches. This CDR3 has 17 residues. The chain's CDR3 is CASSQVGTGVFAYEQYF. Written as DNA, the CDR3 is TGTGCCAGCAGCCAAGTAGGGACAGGGGTCTTCGCCTACGAGCAGTACTTC.

The chain links TRBV28 to TRBJ2-3; 8 nucleotides align to TRBD1. Germline V lookup: CDR1 MDHEN, CDR2 SYDVKM. The CDR3 consists of 14 residues. V gave up 6 bases and J gave up 4 bases; unmatched junction bases: 6. CDR3 DNA sequence: TGTGCCAGCAGCCTAGGACAGGGAGCAGATACGCAGTATTTT. Residues: CASSLGQGADTQYF.

DNA for the CDR3: TGTGCCAGCAGCTTAGCGCCCCCTAGCGGGGGGTCAGATACGCAGTATTTT. Translated, it gives CASSLAPPSGGSDTQYF. The chain has TRBV7-2 and TRBJ2-3, with 11 bases aligning to TRBD2. This CDR3 is built from 17 residues. Germline V CDR1 and CDR2: SGHTA, FQGNSA. V trimming: 0 bases; J trimming: 4 bases; junction bases outside the gene matches: 6. Based on the CDR3 plus reference TRBV7-2 and TRBJ2-3, the full variable domain is GAGVSQSPSNKVTEKGKDVELRCDPISGHTALYWYRQSLGQGLEFLIYFQGNSAPDKSGLPSDRFSAERTGGSVSTLTIQRTQQEDSAVYLCASSLAPPSGGSDTQYFGPGTRLTVL.

J is TRBJ1-3 and V is TRBV28; D not certain. The CDR3 spans 12 residues. With 6 bases removed from V and 7 bases from J, the gap between germline ends came to 10 bases. Looked up from germline, CDR1 is MDHEN and CDR2 is SYDVKM. The CDR3 DNA reads as TGTGCCAGCAGACCTACCCCGAACACCATATATTTT. Residues: CASRPTPNTIYF.

The V and J genes are TRBV5-1 and TRBJ2-4, with 8 bases lining up with TRBD2. There are 18 residues in the CDR3. CDR1 is SGHRS and CDR2 is YFSETQ in the germline V gene. V shed 1 base and J 1 base; nucleotides not matched to a gene: 10. In nucleotides, the CDR3 is TGCGCCAGCAGCTTGTCTACGGGAGGGGGTGAGGCCAAAAACATTCAGTACTTC. This translates into CASSLSTGGGEAKNIQYF.

The chain couples TRBV6-5 to TRBJ1-2, with 8 bases matching TRBD1. CDR3 length: 15 residues. CDR1 is MNHEY, CDR2 SVGAGI, per germline. V shed 5 bases and J 3 bases; nucleotides not matched to a gene: 8. This chain's CDR3 is CASSNEPGQDYGYTF. The CDR3 region has the DNA TGTGCCAGCAGTAACGAACCGGGACAGGACTATGGCTACACCTTC.